This T cell receptor (beta chain) was identified during a study of CD8+CD57+ T cells in acquired aplastic anemia (dated by TCRdb to the late 2010s). With respect to the entire study: DNA extracted from sorted CD4+ and CD8+ cells had a mean of roughly 3.4 ug, with a range of roughly 0.18 to 27.4 ug. For healthy donor samples, the average read count was around 9.8 million for CD4+ cells and 11 million to 14 million for CD8+ cells.

The study deep-sequenced TCR repertoires of sorted CD4+ and CD8+ blood T cells from severe aplastic anemia patients and healthy subjects. Ficoll-Paque density gradient centrifugation was used to isolate peripheral blood mononuclear cells. Before DNA was extracted, CD4+ and CD8+ T cells were sorted using either FACS or magnetic beads. What the study reported, not specific to this receptor: Between patients and healthy controls, no significant difference in CD8+ Simpson's diversity was found (P=0.060). Although some 28 CD8+ CDR3 sequences were shared by patients and controls, these sequences appeared highly expressed in patients and within the immunodominant clones of patients.

CDR1 and CDR2 (SGHNT, YYREEE) derive from the germline V gene (reference sequence). The junction shows trimming of 5 bases on V and 1 base on J, plus 9 bases between the germline ends. From the cysteine up to the phenylalanine, the CDR3 has a length of 13 residues. This entry keeps only the CDR3 DNA: 39 bases, framed from base 1. This clonotype has ten or more counts. It has no known antigen specificity. No clone much larger than this one lies a single base away; base qualities are absent. TCR beta VDJ combination and CDR3 sequence profiling used genomic DNA as the template. TCR repertoire sequencing was run on an Illumina HiSeq 2000. For the original study's pipeline: TRBV/TRBJ rearrangement plots, CDR3 size and DJ length profiles, and Simpson's diversity index were used to assess repertoires. The immunodominant clone was defined as the most abundant DNA sequence in deep sequencing data. CDR3 amino acid sequences were screened for sharing across subjects and were compared with published repertoires and the VDJdb database. The raw public reads went through TCRdb reprocessing: fastp at Q25, MiXCR clone calling, in-frame beta chains kept. Rows with a matching CDR3 protein are joined into one entry that keeps the most common DNA and genes. These V and J calls derive from TCRdb rather than the authors' analysis. The sample data list more than 150,000 distinct CDR3 sequences, and roughly half of these were observed just once. The top ten clonotypes cover about 2.9% of the sample.

Sequencing was carried out using sorted CD4+, CD8+, or CD8+CD57+ T cells (not recorded which) from PBMCs. Here the chain combines TRBV5-4 and TRBJ2-5; 6 matching bases give a weak D call of TRBD1. The clonotype originates from a human donor in good health. In nucleotides, the sequence is TGTGCCAGCAGTAAGGACAGCCAAGAGACCCAGTACTTC. Its coded protein is CASSKDSQETQYF.